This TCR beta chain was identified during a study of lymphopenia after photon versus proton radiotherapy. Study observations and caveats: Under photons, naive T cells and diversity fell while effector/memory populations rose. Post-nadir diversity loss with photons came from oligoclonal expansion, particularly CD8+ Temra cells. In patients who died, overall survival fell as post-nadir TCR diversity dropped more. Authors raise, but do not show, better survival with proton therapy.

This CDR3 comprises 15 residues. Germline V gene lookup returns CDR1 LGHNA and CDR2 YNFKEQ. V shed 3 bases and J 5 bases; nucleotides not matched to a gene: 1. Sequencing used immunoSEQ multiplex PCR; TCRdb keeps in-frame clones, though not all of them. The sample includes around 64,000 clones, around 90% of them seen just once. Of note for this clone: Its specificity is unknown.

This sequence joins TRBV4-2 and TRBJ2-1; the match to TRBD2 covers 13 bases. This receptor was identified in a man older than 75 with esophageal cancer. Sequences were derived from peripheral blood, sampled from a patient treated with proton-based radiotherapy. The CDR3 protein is CASSHGTSGNNEQFF. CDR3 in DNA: TGTGCCAGCAGCCATGGGACTAGCGGGAACAATGAGCAGTTCTTC.